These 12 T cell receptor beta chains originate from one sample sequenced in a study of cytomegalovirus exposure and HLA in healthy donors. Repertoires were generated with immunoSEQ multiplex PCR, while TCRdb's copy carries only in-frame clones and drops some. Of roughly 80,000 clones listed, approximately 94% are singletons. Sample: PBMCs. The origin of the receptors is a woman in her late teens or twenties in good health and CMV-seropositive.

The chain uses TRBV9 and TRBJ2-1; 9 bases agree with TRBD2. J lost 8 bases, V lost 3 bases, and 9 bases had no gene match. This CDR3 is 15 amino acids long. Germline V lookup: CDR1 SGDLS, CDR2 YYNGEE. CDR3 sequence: CASSEAGGPWDEQFF. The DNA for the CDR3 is TGTGCCAGCAGCGAGGCGGGAGGGCCTTGGGATGAGCAGTTCTTC.

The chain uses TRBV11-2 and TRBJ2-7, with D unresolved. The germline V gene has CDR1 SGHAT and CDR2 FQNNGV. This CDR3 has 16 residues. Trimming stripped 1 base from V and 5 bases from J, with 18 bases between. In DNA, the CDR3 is TGTGCCAGCAGCTTAGTGTCGAGTCTAGTTGGTGACGAGCAGTACTTC. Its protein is CASSLVSSLVGDEQYF.

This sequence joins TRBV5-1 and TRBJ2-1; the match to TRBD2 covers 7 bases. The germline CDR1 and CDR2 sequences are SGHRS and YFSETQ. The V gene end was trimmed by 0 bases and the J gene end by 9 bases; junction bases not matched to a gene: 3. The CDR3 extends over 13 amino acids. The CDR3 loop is CASSLVERGEQFF. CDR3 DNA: TGCGCCAGCAGCTTGGTCGAGCGGGGTGAGCAGTTCTTC.

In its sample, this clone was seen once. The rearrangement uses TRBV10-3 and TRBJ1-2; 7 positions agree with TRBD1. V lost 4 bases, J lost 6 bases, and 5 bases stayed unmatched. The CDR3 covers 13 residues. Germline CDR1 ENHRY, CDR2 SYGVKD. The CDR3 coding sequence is TGTGCCATCAGTGCAGGACAGGTGAATGGCTACACCTTC. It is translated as CAISAGQVNGYTF.

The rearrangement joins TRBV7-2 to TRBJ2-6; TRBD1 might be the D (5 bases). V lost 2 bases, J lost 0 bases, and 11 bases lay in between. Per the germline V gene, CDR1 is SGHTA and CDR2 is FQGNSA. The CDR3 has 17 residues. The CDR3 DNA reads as TGTGCCAGCAGCTTATATGGTAGGGGCTCTGGGGCCAACGTCCTGACTTTC. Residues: CASSLYGRGSGANVLTF.

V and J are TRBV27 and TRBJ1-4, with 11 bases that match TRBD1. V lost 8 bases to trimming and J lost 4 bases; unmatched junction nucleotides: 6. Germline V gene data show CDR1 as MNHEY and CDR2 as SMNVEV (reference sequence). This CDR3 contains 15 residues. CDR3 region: CASPGQGAFNEKLFF. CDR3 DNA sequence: TGTGCCAGCCCCGGACAGGGGGCTTTTAATGAAAAACTGTTTTTT.

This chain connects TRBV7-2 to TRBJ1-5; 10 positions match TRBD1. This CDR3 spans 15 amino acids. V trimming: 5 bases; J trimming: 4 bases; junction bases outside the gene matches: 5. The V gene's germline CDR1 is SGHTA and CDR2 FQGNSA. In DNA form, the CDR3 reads TGTGCCAGCAGCCGTTGGGGACAGGGGAATCAGCCCCAGCATTTT. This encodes CASSRWGQGNQPQHF.

The CDR3 DNA is TGTGCCAGCGGACTAGCGGGAGTTTACGATACGCAGTATTTT. It yields the protein CASGLAGVYDTQYF. This chain connects TRBV2 to TRBJ2-3; 13 nucleotides match TRBD2. CDR3 length: 14 residues. V was clipped by 8 bases and J by 6 bases; unmatched bases: 5. Germline loops: CDR1 SNHLY, CDR2 FYNNEI.

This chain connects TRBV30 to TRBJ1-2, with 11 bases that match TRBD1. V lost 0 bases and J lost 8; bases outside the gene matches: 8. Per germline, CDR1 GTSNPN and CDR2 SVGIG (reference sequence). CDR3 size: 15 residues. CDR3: CAWSVHGTGGGGYTF. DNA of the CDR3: TGTGCCTGGAGTGTACACGGGACAGGGGGAGGAGGCTACACCTTC.

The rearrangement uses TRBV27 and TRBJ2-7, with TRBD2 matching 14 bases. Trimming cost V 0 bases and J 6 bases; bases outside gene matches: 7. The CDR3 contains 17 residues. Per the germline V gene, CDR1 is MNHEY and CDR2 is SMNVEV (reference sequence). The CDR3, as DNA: TGTGCCAGCAGTTTATCCCCCGGGACTAGCGGGAGTATCGAGCAGTACTTC. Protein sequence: CASSLSPGTSGSIEQYF.

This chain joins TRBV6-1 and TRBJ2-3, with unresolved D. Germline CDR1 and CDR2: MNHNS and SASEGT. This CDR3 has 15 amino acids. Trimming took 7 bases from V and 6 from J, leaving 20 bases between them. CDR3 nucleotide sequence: TGTGCCAGCATCAATATTCGGGTCTCCCTGGATACGCAGTATTTT. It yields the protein CASINIRVSLDTQYF.

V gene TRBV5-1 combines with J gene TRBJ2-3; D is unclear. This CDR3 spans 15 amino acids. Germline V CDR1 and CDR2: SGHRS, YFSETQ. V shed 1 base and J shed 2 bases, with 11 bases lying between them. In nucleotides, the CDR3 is TGCGCCAGCAGCTTGTTACCCACAGACACAGATACGCAGTATTTT. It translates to CASSLLPTDTDTQYF.